The rows below give T cell receptor beta chains drawn from one sample of a study of T cell responses to AZD1222 COVID-19 vaccine. Some clones are missing from TCRdb's copy, which holds only in-frame ones; the method was immunoSEQ multiplex PCR. The sample has about 87,000 clones, 90% seen once. Sequenced material: peripheral blood, taken on day 0 of AZD1222 vaccination. These receptors were obtained from an adult in good health. Each CDR3 is given with its conserved first and last residue. A D gene is named only where the DNA matches it firmly. Clone size is shown for a subset of rows, as once, few, many or a class of expanded clone.

v_gene,j_gene,abundance,d_gene,CDR3nt,CDR3aa
TRBV7-8,TRBJ2-5,-,-,TGTGCCAGCAGCTTAGGGCGGGACTTACAAGAGACCCAGTACTTC,CASSLGRDLQETQYF
TRBV25-1,TRBJ1-5,-,TRBD1,TGTGCCAGCAGTGCCTCCGGGACAGGCACTCAGCCCCAGCATTTT,CASSASGTGTQPQHF
TRBV6-6,TRBJ1-5,once,-,TGTGCCGGCAGTTACTCTAGCGCCACCCAGCCCCAGCATTTT,CAGSYSSATQPQHF
TRBV7-9,TRBJ2-7,-,-,TGTGCCAGCAGCACCCTGGACGTGTACGAGCAGTACTTC,CASSTLDVYEQYF
TRBV11-3,TRBJ2-1,-,TRBD1,TGTGCCAGCAGCTTAGACCATGGACAGGGCACTGAGCAGTTCTTC,CASSLDHGQGTEQFF
TRBV24-1,TRBJ2-5,-,TRBD1,TGTGCCACCAGTGACTCTGGACAGGGGGGGGTGGAGACCCAGTACTTC,CATSDSGQGGVETQYF
TRBV10-3,TRBJ1-4,-,-,TGTGCCGCAAGGGGGGGGTCCGGCTATGAAAAACTGTTTTTT,CAARGGSGYEKLFF
TRBV19,TRBJ1-4,-,-,TGTGCCAGTAATCAGGGCTATAATGAAAAACTGTTTTTT,CASNQGYNEKLFF
TRBV7-2,TRBJ2-7,-,-,TGTGCCAGCAGCTTAAGGTGGGATTCCTACGAGCAGTACTTC,CASSLRWDSYEQYF
TRBV3-1/TRBV3-2,TRBJ1-4,-,-,TGTGCCAGCAGCCCCTGGGGTGTAACTAATGAAAAACTGTTTTTT,CASSPWGVTNEKLFF
TRBV5-1,TRBJ2-1,-,-,TGCGCCAGCAGCTTAGAACAGAGCTCCTACAATGAGCAGTTCTTC,CASSLEQSSYNEQFF
TRBV15,TRBJ2-3,-,TRBD2,TGTGCCACCAGGGGGGGGGTTAGCACAGATACGCAGTATTTT,CATRGGVSTDTQYF
TRBV29-1,TRBJ1-1,-,-,TGCAGCGTTGAAGAGTTACCGAACACTGAAGCTTTCTTT,CSVEELPNTEAFF
TRBV7-9,TRBJ2-3,-,TRBD1,TGTGCCAGCGCAGGGGGTGCAGATACGCAGTATTTT,CASAGGADTQYF
TRBV9,TRBJ1-6,-,-,TGTGCCAGCAGCTCCCCGCAGGGAAGCTCCTATAATTCACCCCTCCACTTT,CASSSPQGSSYNSPLHF
TRBV15,TRBJ2-5,-,TRBD2,TGTGCCACCAGCAGACCCGGACTAGAACAAGAGACCCAGTACTTC,CATSRPGLEQETQYF
TRBV29-1,TRBJ2-7,-,-,TGCAGCGCAACCCAGATCGGGAAATCCTCCTACGAGCAGTACTTC,CSATQIGKSSYEQYF
TRBV7-6,TRBJ1-1,-,-,TGTGCCAGCAGCTTCACAGAGAGTGACACTGAAGCTTTCTTT,CASSFTESDTEAFF
TRBV12-5,TRBJ2-7,few,-,TGTGCTAGTGGTTTGTTCCAGTCTTTTACCTACGAGCAGTACTTC,CASGLFQSFTYEQYF
TRBV5-1,TRBJ1-1,-,-,TGCGCCAGCAGATATCCTCCTGAGAACACTGAAGCTTTCTTT,CASRYPPENTEAFF
TRBV7-2,TRBJ1-6,-,TRBD1,TGTGCCAGCAGCCCCAGACAGGGATATTCACCCCTCCACTTT,CASSPRQGYSPLHF
TRBV27,TRBJ1-4,once,-,TGTGCCAGCAGTCCCGGGACGACCTCAACTAATGAAAAACTGTTTTTT,CASSPGTTSTNEKLFF
TRBV21-1,TRBJ1-5,-,-,TGTGCCAGCAGCCGACTCGGGGAGGGGGCACAATTTGGGCAGCCCCAGCATTTT,CASSRLGEGAQFGQPQHF
TRBV15,TRBJ2-3,-,TRBD2,TGTGCCACCAGCAGAGGTATAGCGGGGGGATCAGATACGCAGTATTTT,CATSRGIAGGSDTQYF
TRBV12-3/TRBV12-4,TRBJ1-1,-,-,TGTGCCAGCTACCAGAACACTGAAGCTTTCTTT,CASYQNTEAFF
TRBV5-1,TRBJ1-1,-,-,TGCGCCAGCACCTCTCGCCAGGGCGCTGAAGCTTTCTTT,CASTSRQGAEAFF
TRBV6-5,TRBJ1-6,-,-,TGTGCCAGCAGTCGGGACCGGGACAAGGCGTCACCCCTCCACTTT,CASSRDRDKASPLHF
TRBV6-5,TRBJ1-3,-,-,TGTGCCAGCAGTCCCGACAGATACTCTGGAAACACCATATATTTT,CASSPDRYSGNTIYF
TRBV7-7,TRBJ2-7,-,TRBD2,TGTGCTAGCAGCTTAGTGCTAGCGGGGGGTGACGGCGGTCCCAGCTCCTACGAGCAGTACTTC,CASSLVLAGGDGGPSSYEQYF
TRBV6-5,TRBJ2-7,-,TRBD1,TGTGCCAGCAGTACCGACAGGGGGCCCTACGAGCAGTACTTC,CASSTDRGPYEQYF
TRBV6-1,TRBJ2-5,-,-,TGTGCCAGCAGTGAACAGGGCGAGACCCAGTACTTC,CASSEQGETQYF
TRBV4-1,TRBJ2-1,-,-,TGCGCCAGCAGCCAAGAAAGTGTGGGGTACAACAATGAGCAGTTCTTC,CASSQESVGYNNEQFF
TRBV11-2,TRBJ1-2,-,-,TGTGCCAGCAGCTTAGATCGGAATAGTGGCTACACCTTC,CASSLDRNSGYTF
TRBV21-1,TRBJ1-1,-,-,TGTGCCAGCAGTCGGGGGGGTCTGAACACTGAAGCTTTCTTT,CASSRGGLNTEAFF
TRBV3-1/TRBV3-2,TRBJ2-7,-,TRBD2,TGTGCCAGCGGGGGTCTCGGGAGGTACGAGCAGTACTTC,CASGGLGRYEQYF
TRBV11-2,TRBJ2-7,-,TRBD2,TGTGCCAGCAGCTTTAGCGGGGGGGACTACGAGCAGTACTTC,CASSFSGGDYEQYF
TRBV7-2,TRBJ1-2,-,-,TGTGCCAGCAGCTTTGACAGGAACTATGGCTACACCTTC,CASSFDRNYGYTF
TRBV21-1,TRBJ1-2,-,-,TGTGCCAGCAGCAAAGATGTGGGGCCGACGGACACAATCGGTGGCTACACCTTC,CASSKDVGPTDTIGGYTF
TRBV7-2,TRBJ1-6,once,-,TGTGCCAGCAGCTTGCAAGCTTCACCCCTCCACTTT,CASSLQASPLHF
TRBV6-2/TRBV6-3,TRBJ2-3,-,TRBD2,TGTGCCAGCAGTTACTTGGCGGGGGGGCCGTCAGATACGCAGTATTTT,CASSYLAGGPSDTQYF
TRBV7-2,TRBJ2-5,-,-,TGTGCCAGCAGCCGCAGTCTAGCAGGGGAGACCCAGTACTTC,CASSRSLAGETQYF
TRBV7-3,TRBJ2-3,-,-,TGTGCCAGCAGCTTAAAGGGTCATAGCACAGATACGCAGTATTTT,CASSLKGHSTDTQYF
TRBV12-3/TRBV12-4,TRBJ2-5,-,-,TGTGCCAGCACCAAACAGGGCCCAGGGGCCCAGTACTTC,CASTKQGPGAQYF
TRBV14,TRBJ2-3,-,TRBD2,TGTGCCAGCAGCCCCGGGACTAGTGCAAATACGCAGTATTTT,CASSPGTSANTQYF
TRBV7-2,TRBJ2-3,-,TRBD2,TGTGCCAGCAGCTTAGCCCTAGCGGGGCAAGATACGCAGTATTTT,CASSLALAGQDTQYF
TRBV6-2/TRBV6-3,TRBJ1-1,-,-,TGTGCCAGCAGTTCGGCAGGGGACGACACTGAAGCTTTCTTT,CASSSAGDDTEAFF
TRBV5-1,TRBJ2-7,once,TRBD1,TGCGCCAGCAGCTGGACAGGCGACTCCTACGAGCAGTGCTTC,CASSWTGDSYEQCF
TRBV7-9,TRBJ1-2,-,TRBD1,TGTGCCAGCTTAGGACAGGGGGGCAACTATGGCTACACCTTC,CASLGQGGNYGYTF
TRBV30,TRBJ1-3,-,-,TGTGCCTGGACAGGTGCCTCTGGAAACACCATATATTTT,CAWTGASGNTIYF
TRBV6-5,TRBJ2-7,once,-,TGTGCCAGCAGAGCCGGGAACTCCTACGAGCAGTACTTC,CASRAGNSYEQYF
TRBV6-5,TRBJ1-4,-,-,TGTGCCAGCAGGTCAGGGGTAGGGAATGAAAAACTGTTTTTT,CASRSGVGNEKLFF
TRBV6-2/TRBV6-3,TRBJ1-5,-,-,TGTGCCAGCAGTTACTCTTTCCGTGCCGAGTTACATTTT,CASSYSFRAELHF